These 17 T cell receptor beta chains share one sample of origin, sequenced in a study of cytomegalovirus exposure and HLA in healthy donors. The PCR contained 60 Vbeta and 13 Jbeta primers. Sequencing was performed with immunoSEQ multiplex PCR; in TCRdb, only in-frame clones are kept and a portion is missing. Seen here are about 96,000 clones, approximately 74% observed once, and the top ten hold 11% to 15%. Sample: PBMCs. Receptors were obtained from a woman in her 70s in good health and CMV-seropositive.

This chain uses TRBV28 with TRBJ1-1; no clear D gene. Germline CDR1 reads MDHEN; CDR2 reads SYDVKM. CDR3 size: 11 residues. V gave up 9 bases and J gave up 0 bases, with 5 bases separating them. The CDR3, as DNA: TGTGCCAGTACTGTGAACACTGAAGCTTTCTTT. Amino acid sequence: CASTVNTEAFF.

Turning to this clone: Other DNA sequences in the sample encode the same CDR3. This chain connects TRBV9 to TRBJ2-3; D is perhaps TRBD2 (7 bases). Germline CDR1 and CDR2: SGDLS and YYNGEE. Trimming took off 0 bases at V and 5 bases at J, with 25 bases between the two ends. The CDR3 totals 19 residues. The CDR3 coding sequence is TGTGCCAGCAGCGTAGGGGAGGGGGTTGGGGGGCTTGGTGGAGATACGCAGTATTTT. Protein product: CASSVGEGVGGLGGDTQYF.

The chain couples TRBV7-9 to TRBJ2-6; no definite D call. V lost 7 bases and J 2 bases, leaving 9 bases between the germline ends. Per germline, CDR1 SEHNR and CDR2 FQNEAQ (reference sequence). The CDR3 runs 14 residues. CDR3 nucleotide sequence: TGTGCCAGCACCATCCCCACTGGGGCCAACGTCCTGACTTTC. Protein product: CASTIPTGANVLTF.

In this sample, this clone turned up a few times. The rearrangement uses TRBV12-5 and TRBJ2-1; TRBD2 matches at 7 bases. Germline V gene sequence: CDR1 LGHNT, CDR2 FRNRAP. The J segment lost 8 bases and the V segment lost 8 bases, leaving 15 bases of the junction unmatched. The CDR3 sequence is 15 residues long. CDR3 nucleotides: TGTGCTAGTCACCCTCGGACTAGTACGGGCGATGAGCAGTTCTTC. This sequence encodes CASHPRTSTGDEQFF.

The CDR3 bases are TGTGCCAGCTCACCCCCGGCCAGGGATGGCTACACCTTC. Its protein product is CASSPPARDGYTF. The chain is built from TRBV18 and TRBJ1-2; D is perhaps TRBD1 (5 bases). Trimming removed 3 bases from V and 6 bases from J, with 11 bases in between. Per germline, CDR1 KGHSH and CDR2 LQKENI. There are 13 residues in the CDR3.

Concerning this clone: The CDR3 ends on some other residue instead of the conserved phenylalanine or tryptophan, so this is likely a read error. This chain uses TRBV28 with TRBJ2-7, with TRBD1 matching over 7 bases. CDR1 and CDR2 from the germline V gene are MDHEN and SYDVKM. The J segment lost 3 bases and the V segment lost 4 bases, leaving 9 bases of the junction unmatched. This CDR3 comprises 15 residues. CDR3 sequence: CASSSDRAPLYEQYL. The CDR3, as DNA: TGTGCCAGCAGTTCTGACAGGGCCCCCCTCTACGAGCAGTACCTC.

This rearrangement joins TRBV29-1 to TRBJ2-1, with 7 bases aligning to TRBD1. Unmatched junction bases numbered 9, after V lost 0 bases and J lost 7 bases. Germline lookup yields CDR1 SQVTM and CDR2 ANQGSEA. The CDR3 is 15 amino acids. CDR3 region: CSVEDTQGNLNEQFF. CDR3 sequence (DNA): TGCAGCGTTGAAGACACACAGGGGAATCTGAATGAGCAGTTCTTC.

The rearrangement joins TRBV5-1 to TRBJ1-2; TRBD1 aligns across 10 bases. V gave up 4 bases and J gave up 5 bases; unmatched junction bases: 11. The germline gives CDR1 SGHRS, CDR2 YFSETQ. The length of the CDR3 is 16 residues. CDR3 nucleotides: TGCGCCAGCAGCGATATCCGGGACAGGGGAAGGTATGGCTACACCTTC. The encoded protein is CASSDIRDRGRYGYTF.

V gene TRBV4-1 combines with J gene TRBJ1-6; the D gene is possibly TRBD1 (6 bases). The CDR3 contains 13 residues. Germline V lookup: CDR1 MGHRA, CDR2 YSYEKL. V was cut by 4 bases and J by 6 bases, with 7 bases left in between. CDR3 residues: CASSPQGNSPLHF. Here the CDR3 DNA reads TGCGCCAGCAGCCCACAGGGTAATTCACCCCTCCACTTT.

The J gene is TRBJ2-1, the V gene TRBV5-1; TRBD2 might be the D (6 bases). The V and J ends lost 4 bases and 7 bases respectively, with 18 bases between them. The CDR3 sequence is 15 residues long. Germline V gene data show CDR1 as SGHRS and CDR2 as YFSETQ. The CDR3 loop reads CASSPWELAANEQFF. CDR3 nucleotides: TGCGCCAGCAGCCCATGGGAACTAGCAGCTAATGAGCAGTTCTTC.

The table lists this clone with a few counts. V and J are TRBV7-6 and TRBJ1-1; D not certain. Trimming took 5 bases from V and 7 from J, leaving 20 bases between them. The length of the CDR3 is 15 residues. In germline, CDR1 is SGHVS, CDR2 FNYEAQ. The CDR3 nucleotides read TGTGCCAGCAGCAAGCTCGGAGGCGACGGAGGTGAAGCTTTCTTT. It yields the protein CASSKLGGDGGEAFF. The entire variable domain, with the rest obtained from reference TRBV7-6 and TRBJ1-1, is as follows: GAGVSQSPRYKVTKRGQDVALRCDPISGHVSLYWYRQALGQGPEFLTYFNYEAQQDKSGLPNDRFSAERPEGSISTLTIQRTEQRDSAMYRCASSKLGGDGGEAFFGQGTRLTVV.

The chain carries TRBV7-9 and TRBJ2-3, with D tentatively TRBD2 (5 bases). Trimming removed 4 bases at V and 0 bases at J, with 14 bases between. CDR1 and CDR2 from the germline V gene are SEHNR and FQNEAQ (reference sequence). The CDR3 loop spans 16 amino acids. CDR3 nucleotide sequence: TGTGCCAGCAGCTCCGTTCCAGCGGAGAGCACAGATACGCAGTATTTT. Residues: CASSSVPAESTDTQYF.

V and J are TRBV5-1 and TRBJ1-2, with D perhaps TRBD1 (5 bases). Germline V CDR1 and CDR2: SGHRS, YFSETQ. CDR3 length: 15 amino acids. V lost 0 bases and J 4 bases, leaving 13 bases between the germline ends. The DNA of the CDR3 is TGCGCCAGCAGCTTGGAGGTACAGGCCCTCTATGGCTACACCTTC. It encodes CASSLEVQALYGYTF.

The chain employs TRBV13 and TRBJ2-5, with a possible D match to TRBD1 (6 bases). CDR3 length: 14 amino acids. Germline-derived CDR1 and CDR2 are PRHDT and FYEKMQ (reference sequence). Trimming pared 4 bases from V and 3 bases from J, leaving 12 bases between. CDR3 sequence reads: CASSSQQGKETQYF. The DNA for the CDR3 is TGTGCCAGCAGCTCCCAACAGGGCAAAGAGACCCAGTACTTC.

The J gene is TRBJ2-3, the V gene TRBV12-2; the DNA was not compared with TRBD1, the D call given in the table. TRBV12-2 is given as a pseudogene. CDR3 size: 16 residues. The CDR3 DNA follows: TGTGCAAGTCGCTTAGGGAGACAGGTCCGCATGGGTACGCAGTATTTT. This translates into CASRLGRQVRMGTQYF.

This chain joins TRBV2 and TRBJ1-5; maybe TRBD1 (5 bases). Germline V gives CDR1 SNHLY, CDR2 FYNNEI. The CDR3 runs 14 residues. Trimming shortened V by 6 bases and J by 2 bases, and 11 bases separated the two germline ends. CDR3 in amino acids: CASRATGRNQPQHF. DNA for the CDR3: TGTGCCAGCAGAGCAACAGGACGCAATCAGCCCCAGCATTTT.

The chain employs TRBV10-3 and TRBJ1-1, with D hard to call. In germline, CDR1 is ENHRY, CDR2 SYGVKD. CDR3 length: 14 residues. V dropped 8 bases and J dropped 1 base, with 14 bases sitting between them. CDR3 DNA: TGTGCCATCCGGCGGCGAGAGACGAACACTGAAGCTTTCTTT. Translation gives CAIRRRETNTEAFF.